This T cell receptor (beta chain) was documented in a study of blood T cell repertoires in COVID-19. Study information: Italy, Spain and the United States were the sources of the convalescent and acute COVID-19 samples.

CDR3 length: 15 residues. Germline V gene sequence: CDR1 LGHDT, CDR2 YNNKEL (reference sequence). The junction had 3 bases not matched to a gene; V was cut back by 1 base and J by 6 bases. In the source study's methods: Researchers report that nucleated cell counts were estimated from reference gene primer amplification. Produced via immunoSEQ multiplex PCR; TCRdb's table is partial and in-frame only. The DNA gave D and trimming, while V, J and clone size come from that table. The sample has approximately 30,000 clones, roughly nine tenths seen once; the top ten hold roughly a sixth. The V call is TRBV3-1 (or the pseudogene TRBV3-2), the J call TRBJ2-2; 9 nucleotides align to TRBD1. Specimen: peripheral blood. This TCR was sampled from a human donor with active COVID-19. The donor label of this sample is uncertain. Written as DNA, the CDR3 is TGTGCCAGCAGCCAAGGACAGGGGGTCCCCGGGGAGCTGTTTTTT. Its translation is CASSQGQGVPGELFF.